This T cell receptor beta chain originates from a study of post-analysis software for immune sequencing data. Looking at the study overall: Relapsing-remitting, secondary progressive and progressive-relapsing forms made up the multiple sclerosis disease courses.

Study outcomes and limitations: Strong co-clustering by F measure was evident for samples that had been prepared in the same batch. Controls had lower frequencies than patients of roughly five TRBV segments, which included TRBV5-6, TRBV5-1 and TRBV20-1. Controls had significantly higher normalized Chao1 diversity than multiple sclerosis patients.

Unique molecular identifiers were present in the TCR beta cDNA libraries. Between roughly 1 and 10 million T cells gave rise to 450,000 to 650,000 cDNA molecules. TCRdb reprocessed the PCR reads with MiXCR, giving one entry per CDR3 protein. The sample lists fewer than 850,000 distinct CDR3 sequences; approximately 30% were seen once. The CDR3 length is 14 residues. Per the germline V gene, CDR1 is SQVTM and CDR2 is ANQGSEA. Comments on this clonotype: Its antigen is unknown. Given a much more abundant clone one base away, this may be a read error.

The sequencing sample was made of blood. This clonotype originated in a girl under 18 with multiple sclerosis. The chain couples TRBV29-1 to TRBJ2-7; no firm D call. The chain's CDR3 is CSVASRLSSYKQYF. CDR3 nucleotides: TGCAGCGTTGCCAGCCGTCTTAGCTCCTACAAGCAGTACTTC.